This T cell receptor (beta chain) was sequenced during a study of PD-L1 blockade in urothelial cancer. J was trimmed by 10 bases and V by 5 bases; bases with no gene match: 3. The CDR3 length is 12 residues. Germline V gene sequence: CDR1 LNHDA, CDR2 SQIVND (reference sequence). In this sample, this clone turned up once. Each PCR had synthetic TCR analog templates added to it as a spike-in. Measured with immunoSEQ multiplex PCR; TCRdb has only the in-frame clones, and not every one. Here the sample spans tens of thousands of clones, 86% being singletons. Time point: peripheral blood 6 weeks after treatment start. All patients carried locally advanced or metastatic urothelial carcinoma.

This TCR was recovered from a man between 60 and 70 years old with urothelial cancer. The sequencing here drew on PBMCs, taken around atezolizumab (anti-PD-L1) treatment. This rearrangement joins TRBV19 to TRBJ1-1; 11 bases align to TRBD1. DNA of the CDR3: TGTGCCAGTAGTTCGGACAGGGGGCGAGCTTTCTTT. Its protein is CASSSDRGRAFF.